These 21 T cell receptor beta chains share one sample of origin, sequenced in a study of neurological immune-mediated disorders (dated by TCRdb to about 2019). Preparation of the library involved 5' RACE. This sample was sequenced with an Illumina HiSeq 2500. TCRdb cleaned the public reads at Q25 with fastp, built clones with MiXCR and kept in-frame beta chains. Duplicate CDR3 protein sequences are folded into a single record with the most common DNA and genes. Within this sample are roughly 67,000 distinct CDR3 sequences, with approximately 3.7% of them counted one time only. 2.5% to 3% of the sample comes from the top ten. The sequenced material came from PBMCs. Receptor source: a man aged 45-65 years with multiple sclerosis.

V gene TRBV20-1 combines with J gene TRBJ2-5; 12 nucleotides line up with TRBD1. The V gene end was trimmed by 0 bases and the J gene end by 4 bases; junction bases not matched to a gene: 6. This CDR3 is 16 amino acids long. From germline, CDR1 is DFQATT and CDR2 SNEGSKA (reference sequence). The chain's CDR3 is CSARDLRDRGRETQYF. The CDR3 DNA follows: TGCAGTGCTAGAGACCTCCGGGACAGGGGGCGAGAGACCCAGTACTTC.

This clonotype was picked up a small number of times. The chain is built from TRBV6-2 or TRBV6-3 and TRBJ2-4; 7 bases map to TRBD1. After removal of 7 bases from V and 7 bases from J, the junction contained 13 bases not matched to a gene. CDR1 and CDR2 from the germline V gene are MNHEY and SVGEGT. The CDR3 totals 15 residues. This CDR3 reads CASTTRNRGPNIQYF. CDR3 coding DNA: TGTGCCAGCACTACCCGTAACAGGGGTCCGAACATTCAGTACTTC.

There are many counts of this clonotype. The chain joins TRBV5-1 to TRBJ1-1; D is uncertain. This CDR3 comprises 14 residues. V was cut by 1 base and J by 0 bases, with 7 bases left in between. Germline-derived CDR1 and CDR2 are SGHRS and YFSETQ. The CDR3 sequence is CASSLQALNTEAFF. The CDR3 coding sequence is TGCGCCAGCAGCTTGCAAGCGTTGAACACTGAAGCTTTCTTT. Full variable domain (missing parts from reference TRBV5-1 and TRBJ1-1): KAGVTQTPRYLIKTRGQQVTLSCSPISGHRSVSWYQQTPGQGLQFLFEYFSETQRNKGNFPGRFSGRQFSNSRSEMNVSTLELGDSALYLCASSLQALNTEAFFGQGTRLTVV.

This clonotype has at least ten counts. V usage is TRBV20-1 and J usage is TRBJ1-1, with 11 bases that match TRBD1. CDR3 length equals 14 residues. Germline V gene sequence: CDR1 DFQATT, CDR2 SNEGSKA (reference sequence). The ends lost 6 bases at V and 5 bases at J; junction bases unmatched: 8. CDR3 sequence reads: CSAPAGTGGTEAFF. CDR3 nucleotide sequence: TGCAGTGCCCCGGCCGGGACAGGGGGGACTGAAGCTTTCTTT.

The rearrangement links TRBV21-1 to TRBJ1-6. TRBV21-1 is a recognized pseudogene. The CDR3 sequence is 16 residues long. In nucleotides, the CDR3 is TGTGCCAGCAGCCCCCCCGGGAGGGGTCCACCATCACCCCTCCACTTT. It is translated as CASSPPGRGPPSPLHF.

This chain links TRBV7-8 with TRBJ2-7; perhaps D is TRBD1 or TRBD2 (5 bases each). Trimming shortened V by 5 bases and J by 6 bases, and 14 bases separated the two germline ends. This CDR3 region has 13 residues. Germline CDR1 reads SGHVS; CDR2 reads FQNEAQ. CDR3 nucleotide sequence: TGTGCCAGCAGCCCGGGACCGATGCTCGAGCAGTACTTC. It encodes CASSPGPMLEQYF.

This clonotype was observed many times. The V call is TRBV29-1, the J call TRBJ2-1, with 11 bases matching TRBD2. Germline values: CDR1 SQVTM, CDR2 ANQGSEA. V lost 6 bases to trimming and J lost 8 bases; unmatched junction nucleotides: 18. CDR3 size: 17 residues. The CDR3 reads CSVERPFSGGGWDEQFF. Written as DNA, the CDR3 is TGCAGCGTGGAACGACCTTTTAGCGGGGGGGGATGGGATGAGCAGTTCTTC.

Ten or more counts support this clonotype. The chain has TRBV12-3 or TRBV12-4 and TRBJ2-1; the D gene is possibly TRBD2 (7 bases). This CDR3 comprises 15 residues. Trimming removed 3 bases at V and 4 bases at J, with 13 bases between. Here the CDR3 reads CASSLDGGPYNEQFF. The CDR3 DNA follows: TGTGCCAGCAGTTTGGACGGGGGGCCTTACAATGAGCAGTTCTTC.

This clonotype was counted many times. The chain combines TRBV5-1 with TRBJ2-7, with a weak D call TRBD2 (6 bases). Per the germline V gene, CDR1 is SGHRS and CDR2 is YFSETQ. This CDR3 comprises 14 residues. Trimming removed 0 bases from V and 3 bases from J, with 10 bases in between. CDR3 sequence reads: CASSLGLEYYEQYF. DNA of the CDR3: TGCGCCAGCAGCTTGGGACTAGAGTACTACGAGCAGTACTTC.

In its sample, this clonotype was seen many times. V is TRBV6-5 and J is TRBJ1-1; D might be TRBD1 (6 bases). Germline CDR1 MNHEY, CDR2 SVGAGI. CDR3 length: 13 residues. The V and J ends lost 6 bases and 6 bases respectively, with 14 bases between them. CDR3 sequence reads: CASRAPGTPEAFF. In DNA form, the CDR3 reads TGTGCCAGCAGGGCGCCAGGGACACCTGAAGCTTTCTTT.

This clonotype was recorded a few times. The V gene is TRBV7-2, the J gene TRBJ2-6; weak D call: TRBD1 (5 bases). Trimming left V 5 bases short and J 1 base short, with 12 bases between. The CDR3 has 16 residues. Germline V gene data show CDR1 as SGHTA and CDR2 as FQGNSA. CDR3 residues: CASSPAAGSGANVLTF. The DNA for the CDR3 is TGTGCCAGCAGCCCGGCGGCAGGGTCTGGGGCCAACGTCCTGACTTTC.

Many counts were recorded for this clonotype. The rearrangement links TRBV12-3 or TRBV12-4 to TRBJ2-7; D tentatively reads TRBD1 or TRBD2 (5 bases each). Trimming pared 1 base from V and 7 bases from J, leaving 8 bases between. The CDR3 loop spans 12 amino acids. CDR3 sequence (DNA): TGTGCCAGCAGTTTAGGGGGGAAGGAGCAGTACGTC. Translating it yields CASSLGGKEQYV.

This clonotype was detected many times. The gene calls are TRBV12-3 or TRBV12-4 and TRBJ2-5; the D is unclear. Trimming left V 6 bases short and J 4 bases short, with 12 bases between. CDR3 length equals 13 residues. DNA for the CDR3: TGTGCCAGCAGCCTAAGTTGGGGAGAGACCCAGTACTTC. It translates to CASSLSWGETQYF.

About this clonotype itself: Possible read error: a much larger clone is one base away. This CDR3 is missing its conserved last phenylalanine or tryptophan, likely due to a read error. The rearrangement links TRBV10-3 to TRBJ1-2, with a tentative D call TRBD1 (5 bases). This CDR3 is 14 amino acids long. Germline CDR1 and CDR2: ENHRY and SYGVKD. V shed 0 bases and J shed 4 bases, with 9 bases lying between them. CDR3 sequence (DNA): TGTGCCATCAGTGAGTCTGCGGGGCTCTATGGCTACACCTCC. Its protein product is CAISESAGLYGYTS.

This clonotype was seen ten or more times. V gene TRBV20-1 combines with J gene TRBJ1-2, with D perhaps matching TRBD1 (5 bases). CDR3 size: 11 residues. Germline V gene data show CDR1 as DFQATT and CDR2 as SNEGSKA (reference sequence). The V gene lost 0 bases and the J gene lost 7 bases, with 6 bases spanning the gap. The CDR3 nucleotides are TGCAGTGCTAGAGAAGGGGTTGGCTACACCTTC. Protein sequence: CSAREGVGYTF.

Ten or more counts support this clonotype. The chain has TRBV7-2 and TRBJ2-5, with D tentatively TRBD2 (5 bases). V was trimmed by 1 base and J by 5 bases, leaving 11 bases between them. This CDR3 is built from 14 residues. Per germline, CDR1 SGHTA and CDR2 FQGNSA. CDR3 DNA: TGTGCCAGCAGCTTAGGGGAGCCTTGGGAGACCCAGTACTTC. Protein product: CASSLGEPWETQYF. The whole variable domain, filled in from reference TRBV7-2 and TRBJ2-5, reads GAGVSQSPSNKVTEKGKDVELRCDPISGHTALYWYRQSLGQGLEFLIYFQGNSAPDKSGLPSDRFSAERTGGSVSTLTIQRTQQEDSAVYLCASSLGEPWETQYFGPGTRLLVL.

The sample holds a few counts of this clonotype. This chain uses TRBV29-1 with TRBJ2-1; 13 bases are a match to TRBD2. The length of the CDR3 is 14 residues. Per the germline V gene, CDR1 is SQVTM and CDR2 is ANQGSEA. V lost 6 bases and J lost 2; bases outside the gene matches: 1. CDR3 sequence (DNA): TGCAGCGTCGGGACTAGCGGGGCCTACAATGAGCAGTTCTTC. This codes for CSVGTSGAYNEQFF.

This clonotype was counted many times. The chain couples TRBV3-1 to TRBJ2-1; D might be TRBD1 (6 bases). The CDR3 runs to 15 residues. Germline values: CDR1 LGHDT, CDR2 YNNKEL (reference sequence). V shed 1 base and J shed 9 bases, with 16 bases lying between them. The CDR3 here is CASSQGILQGSEQFF. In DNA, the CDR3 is TGTGCCAGCAGCCAAGGAATTCTCCAGGGGTCTGAGCAGTTCTTC.

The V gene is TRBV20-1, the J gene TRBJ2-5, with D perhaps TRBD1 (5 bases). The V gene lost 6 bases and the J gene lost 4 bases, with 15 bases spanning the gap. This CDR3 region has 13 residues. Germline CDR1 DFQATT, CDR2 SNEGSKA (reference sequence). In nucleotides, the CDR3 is TGCAGTGCCAGGGCGGCCCCGCGAGAGACCCAGTACTTC. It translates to CSARAAPRETQYF.

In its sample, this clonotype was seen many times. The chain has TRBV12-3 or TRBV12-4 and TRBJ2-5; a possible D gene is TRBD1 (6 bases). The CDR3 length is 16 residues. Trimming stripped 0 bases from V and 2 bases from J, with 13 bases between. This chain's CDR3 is CASSLAPVQGQETQYF. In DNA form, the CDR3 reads TGTGCCAGCAGTTTAGCACCGGTACAGGGTCAAGAGACCCAGTACTTC.

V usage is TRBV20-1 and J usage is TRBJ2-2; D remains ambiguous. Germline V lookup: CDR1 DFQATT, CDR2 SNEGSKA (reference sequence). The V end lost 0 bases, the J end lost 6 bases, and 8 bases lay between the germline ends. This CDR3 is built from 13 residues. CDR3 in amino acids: CSARDRRPGELFF. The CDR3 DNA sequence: TGCAGTGCTAGAGATCGAAGGCCCGGGGAGCTGTTTTTT.